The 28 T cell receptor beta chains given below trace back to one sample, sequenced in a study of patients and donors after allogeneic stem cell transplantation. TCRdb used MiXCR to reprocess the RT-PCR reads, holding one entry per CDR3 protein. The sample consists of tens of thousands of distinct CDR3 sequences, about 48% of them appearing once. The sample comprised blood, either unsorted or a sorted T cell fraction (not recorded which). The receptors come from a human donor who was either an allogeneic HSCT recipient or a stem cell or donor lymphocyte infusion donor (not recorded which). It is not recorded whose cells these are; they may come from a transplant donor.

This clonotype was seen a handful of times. The CDR3 region is CASSAVDTEAFF. CDR3 nucleotide sequence: TGTGCCAGCAGCGCAGTCGACACTGAAGCTTTCTTT. This chain links TRBV9 with TRBJ1-1; D remains ambiguous. The length of the CDR3 is 12 residues. Germline CDR1 reads SGDLS; CDR2 reads YYNGEE. Trimming shortened V by 3 bases and J by 3 bases, and 6 bases separated the two germline ends.

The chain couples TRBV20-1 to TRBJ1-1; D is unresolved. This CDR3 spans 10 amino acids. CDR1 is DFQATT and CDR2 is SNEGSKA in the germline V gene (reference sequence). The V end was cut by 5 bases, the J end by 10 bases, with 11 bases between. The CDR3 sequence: CSASDLGAFF. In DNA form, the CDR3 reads TGCAGTGCTTCGGACTTGGGAGCTTTCTTT.

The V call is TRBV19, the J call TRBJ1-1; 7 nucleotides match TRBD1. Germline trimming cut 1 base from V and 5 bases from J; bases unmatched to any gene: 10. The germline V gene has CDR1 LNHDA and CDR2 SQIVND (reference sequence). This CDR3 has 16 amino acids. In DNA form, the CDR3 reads TGTGCCAGTAGTATAGGCCCGACAGGGAGTGGAACTGAAGCTTTCTTT. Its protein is CASSIGPTGSGTEAFF.

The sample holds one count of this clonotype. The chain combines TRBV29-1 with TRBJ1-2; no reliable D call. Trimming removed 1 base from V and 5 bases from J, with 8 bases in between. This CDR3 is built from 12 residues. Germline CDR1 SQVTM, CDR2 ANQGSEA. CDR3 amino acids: CSVEVSRYGYTF. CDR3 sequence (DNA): TGCAGCGTTGAAGTGTCACGGTATGGCTACACCTTC.

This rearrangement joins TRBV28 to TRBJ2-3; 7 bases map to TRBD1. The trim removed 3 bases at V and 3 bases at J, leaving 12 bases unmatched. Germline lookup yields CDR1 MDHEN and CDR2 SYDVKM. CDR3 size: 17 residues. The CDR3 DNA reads TGTGCCAGCAGTTTTGGCACCTCGGGACAGCGGACAGATACGCAGTATTTT. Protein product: CASSFGTSGQRTDTQYF. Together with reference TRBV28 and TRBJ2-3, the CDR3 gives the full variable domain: DVKVTQSSRYLVKRTGEKVFLECVQDMDHENMFWYRQDPGLGLRLIYFSYDVKMKEKGDIPEGYSVSREKKERFSLILESASTNQTSMYLCASSFGTSGQRTDTQYFGPGTRLTVL.

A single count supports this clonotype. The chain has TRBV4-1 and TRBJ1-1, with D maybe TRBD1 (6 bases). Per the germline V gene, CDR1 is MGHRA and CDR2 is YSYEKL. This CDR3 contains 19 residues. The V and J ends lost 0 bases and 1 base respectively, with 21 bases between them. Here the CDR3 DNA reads TGCGCCAGCAGCCAAGATGATTTGCCCGTTGACAGGAAGAACACTGAAGCTTTCTTT. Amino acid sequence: CASSQDDLPVDRKNTEAFF.

This CDR3 reads CASSHFTGTGNYGYTF. In DNA, the CDR3 is TGTGCCAGCAGCCACTTTACTGGGACAGGGAACTATGGCTACACCTTC. This sequence joins TRBV4-2 and TRBJ1-2, with 9 bases aligning to TRBD1. There are 16 residues in the CDR3. Germline V gene data show CDR1 as LGHNA and CDR2 as YNFKEQ. After removal of 3 bases from V and 2 bases from J, the junction contained 7 bases not matched to a gene.

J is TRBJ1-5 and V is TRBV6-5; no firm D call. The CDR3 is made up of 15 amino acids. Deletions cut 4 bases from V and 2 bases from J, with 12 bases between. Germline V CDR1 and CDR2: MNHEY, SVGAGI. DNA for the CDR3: TGTGCCAGCAGTTTCCGAGGCGGGGGCAATCAGCCCCAGCATTTT. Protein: CASSFRGGGNQPQHF.

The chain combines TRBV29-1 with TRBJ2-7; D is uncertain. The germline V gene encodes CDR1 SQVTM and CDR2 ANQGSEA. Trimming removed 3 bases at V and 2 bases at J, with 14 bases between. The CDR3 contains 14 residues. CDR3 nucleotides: TGCAGCGTTGAGTCCGACAAAGGGACCTACGAGCAGTACTTC. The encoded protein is CSVESDKGTYEQYF.

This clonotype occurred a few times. This CDR3 is CASSYRGKEDQPQHF. The CDR3 DNA reads as TGTGCCAGCAGTTACAGGGGTAAGGAAGATCAGCCCCAGCATTTT. This sequence joins TRBV12-3 or TRBV12-4 and TRBJ1-5; TRBD1 aligns across 7 bases. The J segment lost 5 bases and the V segment lost 4 bases, leaving 8 bases of the junction unmatched. The CDR3 is 15 residues long.

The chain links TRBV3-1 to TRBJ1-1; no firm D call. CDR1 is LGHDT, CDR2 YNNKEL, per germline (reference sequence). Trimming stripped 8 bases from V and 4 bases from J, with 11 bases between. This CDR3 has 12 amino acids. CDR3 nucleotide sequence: TGTGCCAGCTTGGGGTCGGGCACTGAAGCTTTCTTT. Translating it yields CASLGSGTEAFF.

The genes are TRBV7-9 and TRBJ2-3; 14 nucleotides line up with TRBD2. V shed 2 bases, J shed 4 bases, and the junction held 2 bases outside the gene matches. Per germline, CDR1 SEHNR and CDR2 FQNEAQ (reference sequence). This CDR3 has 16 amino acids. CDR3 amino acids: CASSLMGLAGADTQYF. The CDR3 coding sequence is TGTGCCAGCAGCTTAATGGGACTAGCGGGAGCAGATACGCAGTATTTT.

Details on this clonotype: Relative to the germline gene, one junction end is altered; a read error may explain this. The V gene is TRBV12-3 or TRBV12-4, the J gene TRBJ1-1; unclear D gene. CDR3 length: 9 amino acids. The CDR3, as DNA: TGTGCCAGCAGCATAACTGAGAGATTT. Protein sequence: CASSITERF.

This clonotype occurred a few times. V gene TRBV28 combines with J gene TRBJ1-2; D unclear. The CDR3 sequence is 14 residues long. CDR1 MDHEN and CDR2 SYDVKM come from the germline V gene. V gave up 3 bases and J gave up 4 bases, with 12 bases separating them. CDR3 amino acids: CASSFPGLFYGYTF. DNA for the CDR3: TGTGCCAGCAGTTTTCCGGGTCTCTTCTATGGCTACACCTTC.

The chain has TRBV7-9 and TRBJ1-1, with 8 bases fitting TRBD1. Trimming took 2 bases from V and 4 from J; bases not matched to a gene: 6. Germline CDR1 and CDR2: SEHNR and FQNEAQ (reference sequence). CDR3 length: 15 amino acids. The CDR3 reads CASSLPTGEGTEAFF. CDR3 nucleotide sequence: TGTGCCAGCAGCTTACCGACAGGGGAGGGCACTGAAGCTTTCTTT.

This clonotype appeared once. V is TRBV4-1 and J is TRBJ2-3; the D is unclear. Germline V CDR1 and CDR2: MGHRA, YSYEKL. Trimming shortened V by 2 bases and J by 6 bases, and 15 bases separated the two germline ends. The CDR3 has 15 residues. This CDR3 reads CASSQLEGPGDTQYF. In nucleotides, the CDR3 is TGCGCCAGCAGCCAACTCGAAGGACCCGGGGATACGCAGTATTTT.

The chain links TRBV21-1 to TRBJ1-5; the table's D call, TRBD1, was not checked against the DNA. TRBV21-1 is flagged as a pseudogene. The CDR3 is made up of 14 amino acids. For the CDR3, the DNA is TGTGCCAGCAGAAGATGGGGACAGAATCAGCCCCAGCATTTT. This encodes CASRRWGQNQPQHF.

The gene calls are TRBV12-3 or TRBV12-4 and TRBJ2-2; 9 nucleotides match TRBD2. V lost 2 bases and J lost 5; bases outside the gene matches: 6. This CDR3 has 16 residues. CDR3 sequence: CASSLYSGRGTGELFF. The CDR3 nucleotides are TGTGCCAGCAGTTTATATAGCGGGAGAGGAACCGGGGAGCTGTTTTTT.

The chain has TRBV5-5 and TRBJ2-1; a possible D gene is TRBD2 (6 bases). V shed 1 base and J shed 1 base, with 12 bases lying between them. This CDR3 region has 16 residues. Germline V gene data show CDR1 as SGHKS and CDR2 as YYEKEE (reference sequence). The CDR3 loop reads CASSLREYISYNEQFF. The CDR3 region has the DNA TGTGCCAGCAGCTTGCGGGAGTACATATCCTACAATGAGCAGTTCTTC.

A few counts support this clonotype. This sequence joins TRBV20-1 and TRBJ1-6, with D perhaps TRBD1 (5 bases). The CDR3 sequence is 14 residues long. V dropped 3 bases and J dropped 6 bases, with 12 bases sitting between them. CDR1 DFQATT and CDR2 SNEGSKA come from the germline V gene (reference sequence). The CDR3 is CSASRPGFNSPLHF. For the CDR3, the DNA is TGCAGTGCTAGTCGTCCAGGGTTTAATTCACCCCTCCACTTT.

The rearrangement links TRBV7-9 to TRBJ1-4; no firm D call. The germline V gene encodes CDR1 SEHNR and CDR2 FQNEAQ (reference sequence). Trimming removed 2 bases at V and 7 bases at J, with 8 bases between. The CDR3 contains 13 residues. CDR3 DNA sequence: TGTGCCAGCAGCTTATCAGTAGGTGAAAAACTGTTTTTT. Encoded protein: CASSLSVGEKLFF.

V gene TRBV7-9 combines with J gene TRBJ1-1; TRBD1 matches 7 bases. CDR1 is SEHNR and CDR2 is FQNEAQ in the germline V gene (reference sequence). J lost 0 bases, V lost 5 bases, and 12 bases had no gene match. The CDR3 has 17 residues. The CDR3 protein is CASSPRRQGRLNTEAFF. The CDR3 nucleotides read TGTGCCAGCAGCCCCAGAAGACAGGGCAGATTGAACACTGAAGCTTTCTTT.

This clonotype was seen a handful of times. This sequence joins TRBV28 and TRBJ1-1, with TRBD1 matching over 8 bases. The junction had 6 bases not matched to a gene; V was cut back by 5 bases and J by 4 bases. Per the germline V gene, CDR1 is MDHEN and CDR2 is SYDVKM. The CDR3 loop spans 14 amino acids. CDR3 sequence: CASSLTGDRTEAFF. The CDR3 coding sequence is TGTGCCAGCAGTCTGACAGGGGATCGCACTGAAGCTTTCTTT.

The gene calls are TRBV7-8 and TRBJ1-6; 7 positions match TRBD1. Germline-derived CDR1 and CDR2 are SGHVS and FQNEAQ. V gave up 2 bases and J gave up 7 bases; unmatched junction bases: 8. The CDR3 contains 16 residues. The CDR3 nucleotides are TGTGCCAGCAGCTTATTCGGACAGGCAGGCAATTCACCCCTCCACTTT. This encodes CASSLFGQAGNSPLHF. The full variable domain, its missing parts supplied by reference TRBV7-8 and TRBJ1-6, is GAGVSQSPRYKVAKRGQDVALRCDPISGHVSLFWYQQALGQGPEFLTYFQNEAQLDKSGLPSDRFFAERPEGSVSTLKIQRTQQEDSAVYLCASSLFGQAGNSPLHFGNGTRLTVT.

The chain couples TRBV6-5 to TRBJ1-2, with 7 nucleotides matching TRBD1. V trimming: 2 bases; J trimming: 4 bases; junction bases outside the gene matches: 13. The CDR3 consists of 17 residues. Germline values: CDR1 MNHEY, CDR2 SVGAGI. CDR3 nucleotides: TGTGCCAGCAGTTACATGGACAGGACCATCCCCATCTATGGCTACACCTTC. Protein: CASSYMDRTIPIYGYTF.

In nucleotides, the CDR3 is TGTGCCAGCAGTTACTACCAGGGTTCACCCCTCCACTTT. Protein: CASSYYQGSPLHF. This rearrangement joins TRBV6-5 to TRBJ1-6; D may be TRBD1 (5 bases). Trimming removed 1 base from V and 9 bases from J, with 7 bases in between. Germline V CDR1 and CDR2: MNHEY, SVGAGI. This CDR3 comprises 13 residues.

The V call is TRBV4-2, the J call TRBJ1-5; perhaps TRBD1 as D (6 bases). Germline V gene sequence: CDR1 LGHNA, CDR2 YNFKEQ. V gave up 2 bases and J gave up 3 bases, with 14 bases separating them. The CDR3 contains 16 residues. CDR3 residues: CASSQNQGLDNQPQHF. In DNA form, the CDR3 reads TGTGCCAGCAGCCAAAACCAGGGGCTGGACAATCAGCCCCAGCATTTT.

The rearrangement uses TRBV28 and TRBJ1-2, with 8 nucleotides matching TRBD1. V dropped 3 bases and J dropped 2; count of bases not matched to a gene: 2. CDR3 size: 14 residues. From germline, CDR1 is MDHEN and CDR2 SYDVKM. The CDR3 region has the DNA TGTGCCAGCAGTTTCCGGGACAGGAACTATGGCTACACCTTC. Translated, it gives CASSFRDRNYGYTF.